Each of the 6 T cell receptor beta chains below was sequenced from the same sample in a study of siplizumab effects on memory and regulatory T cells (dated by TCRdb to about 2019). To prepare the library, the immunoSEQ multiplex PCR assay was applied. TCRdb stores this immuneACCESS table with in-frame sequences only. Part of the clones is absent; in the studies checked, under half of the shortfall reflects unresolved V genes, and no reason is known for the rest. The sample data list 85,000 to 130,000 clones, and over 90% of these were observed just once. 0.55% to 0.7% of the sample rests with the top ten. Sequenced material: Tregs sorted from blood. Receptor source: a human donor in good health.

The rearrangement links TRBV7-9 to TRBJ2-3, with D tentatively TRBD2 (6 bases). The CDR3 has 13 residues. CDR1 and CDR2 from the germline V gene are SEHNR and FQNEAQ (reference sequence). Trimming took 3 bases from V and 5 from J, leaving 9 bases between them. The CDR3 region is CASSFASVDTQYF. DNA for the CDR3: TGTGCCAGCAGCTTTGCTAGCGTAGATACGCAGTATTTT.

The chain carries TRBV9 and TRBJ1-4; TRBD1 matches 10 bases. V trimming: 0 bases; J trimming: 8 bases; junction bases outside the gene matches: 19. This CDR3 is built from 20 residues. Germline-derived CDR1 and CDR2 are SGDLS and YYNGEE. The DNA for the CDR3 is TGTGCCAGCAGCGTAGTCTTACAGCCGGGACAGGGGCCCTTCTGGGAAAAACTGTTTTTT. Amino acid sequence: CASSVVLQPGQGPFWEKLFF. The whole variable domain, filled in from reference TRBV9 and TRBJ1-4, reads DSGVTQTPKHLITATGQRVTLRCSPRSGDLSVYWYQQSLDQGLQFLIQYYNGEERAKGNILERFSAQQFPDLHSELNLSSLELGDSALYFCASSVVLQPGQGPFWEKLFFGSGTQLSVL.

The DNA for the CDR3 is TGTGCCAGCAGCTTAGGTGGACTGATAATGGATACGCAGTATTTT. Protein: CASSLGGLIMDTQYF. The chain joins TRBV7-3 to TRBJ2-3, with a possible D match to TRBD2 (5 bases). With 2 bases removed from V and 6 bases from J, the gap between germline ends came to 15 bases. CDR1 SGHTA and CDR2 FQGTGA come from the germline V gene. The CDR3 runs 15 residues.

As for this clone: The sample carries other DNA sequences with the same CDR3. The J gene is TRBJ1-2, the V gene TRBV7-9, with TRBD1 matching 8 bases. V dropped 1 base and J dropped 2; count of bases not matched to a gene: 0. CDR3 length: 14 amino acids. CDR1 is SEHNR and CDR2 is FQNEAQ in the germline V gene (reference sequence). CDR3 residues: CASSLGQGNYGYTF. CDR3 nucleotides: TGTGCCAGCAGCTTAGGACAGGGGAACTATGGCTACACCTTC.

V gene TRBV5-4 combines with J gene TRBJ1-2, with D possibly TRBD1 on 5 matching bases. This CDR3 is 14 amino acids long. The V end lost 0 bases, the J end lost 5 bases, and 11 bases lay between the germline ends. Germline CDR1 reads SGHNT; CDR2 reads YYREEE (reference sequence). The CDR3 bases are TGTGCCAGCAGCTTGGCAGGGATTCGTTATGGCTACACCTTC. Its translation: CASSLAGIRYGYTF.

V usage is TRBV5-5 and J usage is TRBJ2-7; D remains unclear. Germline CDR1 is SGHKS and CDR2 is YYEKEE (reference sequence). With 5 bases removed from V and 0 bases from J, the gap between germline ends came to 12 bases. The CDR3 is 14 residues long. CDR3 loop: CASRLGPSSYEQYF. CDR3 bases: TGTGCCAGCAGACTGGGCCCGAGCTCCTACGAGCAGTACTTC.